The T cell receptor beta chain described here comes from a study of OX40 agonist ivuxolimab in advanced cancers. Findings and caveats of the study: Among expanded peripheral T cells, antigen specificity went undetermined.

Method: immunoSEQ multiplex PCR; TCRdb's copy keeps in-frame clones and lacks some. The sample includes approximately 94,000 clones, more than 90% of them seen just once. Between the trimmed V and J ends, which lost 6 bases and 3 bases, there was a span of 7 bases. This CDR3 is 11 amino acids long. Germline-derived CDR1 and CDR2 are SGHDT and YYEEEE. This clone was recorded a few times. What it binds is unknown. The rearrangement uses TRBV5-6 and TRBJ2-7; D ambiguous. The sequencing here drew on CD4+ or CD8+ T cells sorted from blood, taken in a trial of the OX40 agonist ivuxolimab. The source is an adult with an advanced solid tumor such as melanoma, head and neck, liver or kidney cancer. In DNA form, the CDR3 reads TGTGCCAGCACCTCAGGCTACGAGCAGTACTTC. It codes for CASTSGYEQYF.